Below, one TCR beta chain is given with its context. This clonotype was recorded at least ten times. Its antigen remains undetermined. The sample holds no much larger clone one base away, and base qualities are not on file. This record comes from a study of T cells in Graves' hyperthyroidism and ophthalmopathy (dated by TCRdb to about 2019). Study-wide context: Peripheral blood was collected at initial diagnosis, before any treatment. TCR V-J signatures able to tell the groups apart were searched for in a discovery cohort of 90 to 100 patients, of whom 40 to 45 had Graves' ophthalmopathy and some 60 had stable Graves' hyperthyroidism. Prospective prediction of ophthalmopathy was tested in an independent validation cohort of approximately 19 hyperthyroidism patients and 15 to 17 patients who later progressed to ophthalmopathy. For training and testing, the approximately 92 patients in the discovery cohort were randomly divided in a 7:3 ratio. In addition, the study compared T-cell repertoires in thyroid tissue and in blood from roughly 6 Graves' hyperthyroidism patients. After blood sampling, hyperthyroidism patients were treated with methimazole at a starting dose of 30 mg daily, and ophthalmopathy patients were treated with high-dose intravenous methylprednisolone. The paper describes TCR Vbeta CDR3 sequencing of more than 120 peripheral blood samples, made up of 43 ophthalmopathy patients, over 70 hyperthyroidism patients and 17 progressor patients.

The TCR beta CDR3 regions were amplified from the RNA transcripts. The first round of RT-PCR for the TCR CDR3 was performed with the HTBI primer set and the Qiagen OneStep RT-PCR kit. Libraries were constructed in a second round of multiplex PCR, after which size selection and purification were performed. Libraries were sequenced paired-end with 100 bp reads on an Illumina HiSeq2000. The study's own analysis went as follows. SOAPnuke was used to process the raw data, throwing out any read that contained adapters or uncalled bases, had a mean Phred below 15, or lacked an exact constant-primer or identifier match. COPE v1.2.5 was used to merge the high-quality paired reads, and each unique nucleotide sequence was defined as a clonotype. MiTCR v1.1 was used to align the clonotypes against IMGT TRBV, TRBD and TRBJ reference segments. Only V-J combinations with frequency above 0.0001, covering 99.2% of repertoires, were analysed. A TCS score was defined as the ratio between F50 (clonal expansion) and ExV (chaos), using BLOSUM62-based TCRdist between CDR3 peptides within each V-J. Welch's t-statistics and random forest reduced roughly 540 V-J features to about 13, which were used in a naive Bayes classifier (R e1071). The Morisita-Horn index was used to measure how similar the thyroid and blood repertoires were. TCRdb handled the public reads itself, with Q25 trimming in fastp and clone calling in MiXCR, and kept productive beta chains. Each entry is one CDR3 protein sequence, shown with its most common DNA and genes. The V and J calls reflect TCRdb's pipeline rather than the authors' work. This sample gives about 840,000 distinct CDR3 sequences in total; about two fifths of them show up just once. 7.5% to 9.5% of the sample is in the top ten clones.

The germline V gene specifies SQVTM as CDR1 and ANQGSEA as CDR2. Here V drops 7 bases and J drops 5 bases, and the junction holds 4 bases not matched to any gene. CDR3 length: 12 amino acids, cysteine to phenylalanine. This entry keeps only the CDR3 DNA: 36 bases, framed from base 1. The research as a whole found: No statistical method was used to fix the sample size in advance, and group allocation was not hidden from the investigators. In validation, the model predicted progression to ophthalmopathy a median of about 6.8 months before onset, with roughly 71% sensitivity and 72.22% specificity. Blood samples also contained most of the expanded thyroid clonotypes (frequency above 0.001), which suggests that blood repertoires may reflect thyroid immune responses. A 13 V-J signature model separated ophthalmopathy from stable hyperthyroidism, with approximately 87% sensitivity and 81.08% specificity in cross-validation and 80%/75% in testing.

Stable Graves' hyperthyroidism was defined as the absence of progression to ophthalmopathy over 18 months of follow-up. Hyperthyroidism patients were newly diagnosed, with disease duration under 2 months, and aged 18 to 65 years. The study excluded patients with uncontrolled infections, other autoimmune diseases, pregnancy or lactation. Clinical symptoms, serum thyroxine and TRAb, thyroid ultrasound, and orbital computed tomography formed the basis for the diagnoses. PBMCs were separated from roughly 10 ml of fresh peripheral blood using Ficoll-Paque density gradient centrifugation. Trizol reagent was used to extract total RNA, and RNA quality was then checked on an Agilent 2100 Bioanalyzer.

This TCR was sampled from a man aged 18 to 30 with Graves' hyperthyroidism. Sequencing was performed on blood. The sequence joins TRBV29-1 to TRBJ1-1, and 10 junction bases match TRBD1. The CDR3 region has the sequence CSGQGARTEAFF. The sequenced DNA: TGCAGCGGACAGGGGGCGCGGACTGAAGCTTTCTTT.